What follows are 27 T cell receptor beta chains derived from one specimen sequenced in a study of tumor and adjacent non-tumor tissue in lung cancer. The library came from three nested PCR rounds adapted from ARM-PCR protocols. TCRdb processed the multiplex PCR reads anew with MiXCR; each CDR3 protein has one entry. The sample consists of under 80,000 distinct CDR3 sequences, 76% of them appearing once. RNA was extracted from bulk tissue without any cell sorting. The normal lung tissue was taken more than 3 cm from the tumor edge. The sample consisted of distant non-tumor lung tissue. Receptor source: a man in his sixties with non-small cell lung cancer.

In the case of this clonotype: An end of the junction differs from the germline gene, which may be a read error. The chain links TRBV2 to TRBJ2-7, with a weak D call TRBD2 (6 bases). Germline CDR1 SNHLY, CDR2 FYNNEI. The CDR3 totals 14 residues. The CDR3 DNA is TGTGCTAGCATCACCCATCCTAGCGACCACGAGCAGTACTTC. This sequence encodes CASITHPSDHEQYF. The variable domain in full, completed from reference TRBV2 and TRBJ2-7, reads EPEVTQTPSHQVTQMGQEVILRCVPISNHLYFYWYRQILGQKVEFLVSFYNNEISEKSEIFDDQFSVERPDGSNFTLKIRSTKLEDSAMYFCASITHPSDHEQYFGPGTRLTVT.

This clonotype was seen ten or more times. This chain joins TRBV4-1 and TRBJ1-2; D perhaps matches TRBD1 (5 bases). CDR1 and CDR2 from the germline V gene are MGHRA and YSYEKL. The CDR3 spans 14 residues. Trimming shortened V by 3 bases and J by 7 bases, and 15 bases separated the two germline ends. The CDR3 DNA is TGCGCCAGCAGCCAGGCCGGGACGAAGGGTGGCTACACCTTC. Translating it yields CASSQAGTKGGYTF.

The gene calls are TRBV6-2 or TRBV6-3 and TRBJ2-1; 7 positions agree with TRBD1. This CDR3 contains 14 residues. Germline trimming cut 5 bases from V and 16 bases from J; bases unmatched to any gene: 17. CDR1 MNHEY and CDR2 SVGEGT come from the germline V gene. CDR3 DNA: TGTGCCAGCAGTAGACAGGGTTCCTATAATGGGCAATTCTTC. Translated, it gives CASSRQGSYNGQFF.

Comment on this clonotype: Because it lacks the conserved phenylalanine or tryptophan at the end, this CDR3 is likely a read error. The rearrangement links TRBV11-1 to TRBJ2-5; D is uncertain. V gave up 5 bases and J gave up 10 bases, with 20 bases separating them. Germline assignment: CDR1 SGHAT and CDR2 FQDESV (reference sequence). The CDR3 loop spans 14 amino acids. The CDR3 region is CASSKDTYQEVQYS. Written as DNA, the CDR3 is TGTGCCAGCAGCAAAGACACGTACCAAGAGGTCCAGTACTCC.

This chain connects TRBV7-9 to TRBJ2-2; 7 nucleotides match TRBD1. The CDR3 covers 12 residues. With V trimmed by 6 bases and J by 9 bases, 4 bases remained unmatched. CDR1 and CDR2 (germline): SEHNR, FQNEAQ (reference sequence). The CDR3 here is CASRTGSRELFF. The CDR3 region has the DNA TGTGCCAGCAGGACAGGGTCCAGGGAGCTGTTTTTT.

The table lists this clonotype with a count of one. The chain joins TRBV4-1 to TRBJ2-7; weak D call: TRBD1 (6 bases). The CDR3 totals 17 residues. Germline values: CDR1 MGHRA, CDR2 YSYEKL. The V and J ends lost 9 bases and 3 bases respectively, with 27 bases between them. CDR3 DNA: TGCGCCAGGAGTCGAGGACGTCCGACAGGCTACGACTACGAGCAGTACTTC. Encoded protein: CARSRGRPTGYDYEQYF.

In its sample, this clonotype was seen many times. The CDR3, as DNA: TGTGCCAGCAGCCTGGACGGCTATCCGGAGCCCCAGCATTTT. It specifies CASSLDGYPEPQHF. The rearrangement joins TRBV5-4 to TRBJ1-5; D call uncertain. This CDR3 has 14 residues. Trimming took off 4 bases at V and 8 bases at J, with 16 bases between the two ends. Germline CDR1 is SGHNT and CDR2 is YYREEE (reference sequence). Based on the CDR3 plus reference TRBV5-4 and TRBJ1-5, the full variable domain is ETGVTQSPTHLIKTRGQQVTLRCSSQSGHNTVSWYQQALGQGPQFIFQYYREEENGRGNFPPRFSGLQFPNYSSELNVNALELDDSALYLCASSLDGYPEPQHFGDGTRLSIL.

As for this clonotype: A junction boundary mismatches the germline segment, possibly from a read error. V gene TRBV11-1 combines with J gene TRBJ2-3; 8 bases line up with TRBD1. This CDR3 is 15 amino acids long. CDR1 and CDR2 from the germline V gene are SGHAT and FQDESV (reference sequence). The CDR3 loop is CANSPGTGFTDTQYF. CDR3 coding DNA: TGTGCCAACAGTCCCGGGACAGGATTCACAGATACACAGTATTTT.

About this clonotype: Relative to the germline gene, one junction end is altered; a read error may explain this. The chain carries TRBV6-1 and TRBJ2-6; D uncertain. The V gene's germline CDR1 is MNHNS and CDR2 SASEGT. This CDR3 has 14 amino acids. The CDR3 here is CASSDNSGVNVLSF. CDR3 DNA: TGTGCCAGTAGTGACAACTCTGGGGTCAACGTCCTGAGTTTC.

Note on this clonotype: The CDR3 does not end in the conserved phenylalanine or tryptophan, so this is likely a read error. The chain has TRBV6-1 and TRBJ2-1; 12 positions agree with TRBD2. Germline CDR1 and CDR2: MNHNS and SASEGT. V shed 5 bases and J 10 bases; nucleotides not matched to a gene: 9. The CDR3 sequence is 15 residues long. CDR3 amino acids: CASSRLAGEEYEQFL. The CDR3 DNA is TGTGCCAGCAGTAGACTAGCGGGAGAGGAGTACGAGCAGTTCCTC.

On this clonotype itself: Sequence at one end of the junction differs from germline and may be a read error. The rearrangement links TRBV7-9 to TRBJ2-2, with 14 positions matching TRBD2. Germline loops: CDR1 SEHNR, CDR2 FQNEAQ (reference sequence). The CDR3 has 15 amino acids. Here the CDR3 reads CASMGLAGAPGDLFF. The DNA of the CDR3 is TGTGCCAGCATGGGACTAGCGGGAGCTCCCGGGGATCTGTTTTTT.

As regards this clonotype: Germline and junction disagree at one end, which may indicate a read error. The CDR3 is CASSRGTYRETQYF. The CDR3 coding sequence is TGTGCCAGCAGCAGAGGCACGTACCGAGAGACCCAATACTTC. The V and J genes are TRBV11-1 and TRBJ2-5, with D uncertain. Germline values: CDR1 SGHAT, CDR2 FQDESV (reference sequence). The CDR3 consists of 14 residues.

A remark on this clonotype: The junction departs from germline at one end; a sequencing error may be responsible. The J gene is TRBJ2-2, the V gene TRBV6-1; perhaps TRBD2 as D (5 bases). Germline V gives CDR1 MNHNS, CDR2 SASEGT. The CDR3 runs to 14 residues. This CDR3 reads CASSEVTRAWELFF. CDR3 DNA: TGTGCCAGCAGTGAAGTAACTAGAGCCTGGGAGCTGTTTTTC.

J is TRBJ2-2 and V is TRBV9, with D perhaps TRBD1 or TRBD2 (6 bases each). V was clipped by 4 bases and J by 8 bases, with 18 bases between them. This CDR3 is built from 15 residues. Per the germline V gene, CDR1 is SGDLS and CDR2 is YYNGEE. CDR3 bases: TGTGCCAGCAGCCCAGGGGCACTAGCAGGAGGGGAGCTGTTTTTT. As protein: CASSPGALAGGELFF. Drawing the rest from reference TRBV9 and TRBJ2-2, the complete variable domain is DSGVTQTPKHLITATGQRVTLRCSPRSGDLSVYWYQQSLDQGLQFLIQYYNGEERAKGNILERFSAQQFPDLHSELNLSSLELGDSALYFCASSPGALAGGELFFGEGSRLTVL.

Comments on this clonotype: Here the CDR3 omits its conserved ending phenylalanine or tryptophan, so a read error is the likely source. Because the CDR3's place on the DNA is in doubt, the DNA is left out and the CDR3 is given as listed by TCRdb. The chain employs TRBV29-1 and TRBJ2-7. Germline V lookup: CDR1 SQVTM, CDR2 ANQGSEA. The CDR3 has 11 amino acids, counting both end residues. The chain's CDR3 is CSVERAYEQYI.

Comments on this clonotype: One junction end disagrees with the germline gene, perhaps due to a read error. The chain has TRBV29-1 and TRBJ1-2; D gene uncertain. The CDR3 totals 12 residues. CDR1 and CDR2 from the germline V gene are SQVTM and ANQGSEA. CDR3 loop: CSVARGNYCYTF. The CDR3 DNA is TGCAGTGTTGCACGGGGTAATTATTGCTACACCTTC.

The chain links TRBV2 to TRBJ2-7, with D unclear. The CDR3 loop spans 13 amino acids. The V gene lost 4 bases and the J gene lost 6 bases, with 13 bases spanning the gap. Germline V gives CDR1 SNHLY, CDR2 FYNNEI. The CDR3 region has the DNA TGTGCCAGCAGTGGCTTCGGAACTGGCGAGCAGTACTTC. This translates into CASSGFGTGEQYF.

As concerns this clonotype: At one end the junction does not follow the germline gene, possibly because of a read error. The chain combines TRBV5-1 with TRBJ2-3; D tentatively reads TRBD1 or TRBD2 (6 bases each). The CDR3 contains 16 residues. CDR1 and CDR2 (germline): SGHRS, YFSETQ. The CDR3 nucleotides are TGCGCCGGCACCGGAGGGGGGAGATCGGGCACAGATACGCAGTACTTT. This translates into CAGTGGGRSGTDTQYF.

In regard to this clonotype: This may arise from a read error, as a much more abundant clone is one base away. This chain uses TRBV19 with TRBJ1-5, with a possible D match to TRBD1 (6 bases). With 8 bases removed from V and 0 bases from J, the gap between germline ends came to 14 bases. The CDR3 is 15 residues long. Germline V gene lookup returns CDR1 LNHDA and CDR2 SQIVND (reference sequence). CDR3 loop: CASCRTAYSNQPQHF. The CDR3 DNA reads as TGTGCCAGTTGTAGGACAGCCTATAGCAATCAGCCCCAGCATTTT.

CDR3 nucleotide sequence: TGTGCCAGCAGTTTTGCAGGGGGCCGGATAGAGACCCAGTACTTC. It translates to CASSFAGGRIETQYF. The chain combines TRBV11-2 with TRBJ2-5, with TRBD1 matching 8 bases. The junction had 10 bases not matched to a gene; V was cut back by 6 bases and J by 4 bases. CDR3 length: 15 amino acids. The germline CDR1 and CDR2 sequences are SGHAT and FQNNGV.

In DNA, the CDR3 is TGTGCCTGGAGTGTACCTGCAGGGAACATAACCCTCAATTCACCCCTCCACTTT. It is translated as CAWSVPAGNITLNSPLHF. The gene calls are TRBV30 and TRBJ1-6; possible D gene TRBD1, 5 bases. Germline V gene data show CDR1 as GTSNPN and CDR2 as SVGIG (reference sequence). This CDR3 has 18 amino acids. V was shortened by 0 bases and J by 7 bases, with 22 bases between the two germline ends.

As to this clonotype: The missing conserved phenylalanine or tryptophan at the end of this CDR3 makes a read error likely. This rearrangement joins TRBV29-1 to TRBJ2-7; possibly TRBD2 for D (6 bases). The CDR3 has 13 amino acids. Trimming left V 4 bases short and J 6 bases short, with 16 bases between. Germline V lookup: CDR1 SQVTM, CDR2 ANQGSEA. CDR3 sequence: CSVAAGLGIEQYL. CDR3 bases: TGCAGCGTTGCGGCGGGACTGGGGATCGAGCAGTACCTC.

This clonotype is a singleton in its sample. The chain couples TRBV6-6 to TRBJ2-1; D unresolved. The CDR3 is 12 residues long. In germline, CDR1 is MNHNY, CDR2 SVGAGI (reference sequence). V was trimmed by 9 bases and J by 5 bases, leaving 11 bases between them. For the CDR3, the DNA is TGTGCCAGTAATTACCTTCACAATGAGCAGTTCTTC. Amino acid sequence: CASNYLHNEQFF.

Comments on this clonotype: At one boundary the junction diverges from the germline segment, which might be a read error. The chain is built from TRBV11-2 and TRBJ1-4, with D uncertain. The V gene's germline CDR1 is SGHAT and CDR2 FQNNGV. This CDR3 is 15 amino acids long. The CDR3 is CVSSPGSATNEKVFF. The CDR3, as DNA: TGTGTCAGCAGCCCGGGGAGCGCAACTAATGAAAAAGTGTTTTTT.

This chain joins TRBV6-1 and TRBJ2-7; D perhaps matches TRBD1 (6 bases). V gave up 7 bases and J gave up 6 bases, with 13 bases separating them. The CDR3 is made up of 12 amino acids. CDR1 is MNHNS and CDR2 is SASEGT in the germline V gene. The CDR3: CASTGDNCEQYF. The CDR3 coding sequence is TGTGCCAGCACTGGGGACAACTGCGAGCAGTACTTC.

This clonotype has just a few counts. Possible read error: a much larger clone is one base away. The chain has TRBV5-1 and TRBJ2-1; tentative D call: TRBD1 (6 bases). Trimming removed 6 bases from V and 3 bases from J, with 13 bases in between. This CDR3 spans 14 amino acids. The germline gives CDR1 SGHRS, CDR2 YFSETQ. CDR3 amino acids: CASKGEGVYNEQFF. In DNA, the CDR3 is TGCGCCAGCAAGGGGGAAGGGGTCTACAATGAGCAGTTCTTC.

The chain links TRBV14 to TRBJ1-5; D remains ambiguous. The CDR3 loop spans 13 amino acids. The V gene lost 10 bases and the J gene lost 4 bases, with 14 bases spanning the gap. Germline V gene data show CDR1 as SGHDN and CDR2 as FVKESK. In nucleotides, the CDR3 is TGTGCCAACAGTCAAGCCGGAAATCAGCCCCAGCATTTT. It yields the protein CANSQAGNQPQHF.